Below are 10 T cell receptor beta chains sequenced from a single sample in a study of CD4 T cells in relation to SARS-CoV-2 and coronaviruses. These receptors are not linked to any known antigen. Before the COVID-19 pandemic, during about 2010-2018, CD4+ T cells were taken from unexposed donors. Isolation of CD4+ T cells took place after about eleven days in culture. Only in-frame clones appear in the TCRdb table, and some are missing; sequencing was by immunoSEQ multiplex PCR. Among approximately 16,000 clones listed, about 82% were seen once. The sequenced sample consisted of CD4+ T cells from PBMCs, cultured in vitro. The receptors come from a human donor in good health.

This clone was seen only a few times. The CDR3 DNA reads TGTGCCAGCAGCTTAACAGGGACGAACACCGGGGAGCTGTTTTTT. It translates to CASSLTGTNTGELFF. The rearrangement joins TRBV7-2 to TRBJ2-2, with a weak D call TRBD1 (6 bases). Trimming left V 2 bases short and J 0 bases short, with 7 bases between. The CDR3 is 15 residues long. Germline CDR1 is SGHTA and CDR2 is FQGNSA.

The V call is TRBV2, the J call TRBJ2-7; D ambiguous. This CDR3 is 13 amino acids long. CDR1 SNHLY and CDR2 FYNNEI come from the germline V gene. Trimming shortened V by 6 bases and J by 1 base, and 10 bases separated the two germline ends. The CDR3 sequence is CASRLPGSYEQYF. DNA of the CDR3: TGTGCCAGCAGGTTACCCGGTTCCTACGAGCAGTACTTC.

This clone showed up just once. V usage is TRBV27 and J usage is TRBJ2-2; D might be TRBD1 (5 bases). V lost 4 bases to trimming and J lost 5 bases, with 11 bases between them. CDR3 length: 14 amino acids. In germline, CDR1 is MNHEY, CDR2 SMNVEV (reference sequence). CDR3 amino acids: CASSWQGGTGELFF. The CDR3 DNA reads TGTGCCAGCAGTTGGCAGGGTGGTACCGGGGAGCTGTTTTTT.

This clone has just one count. The chain recombines TRBV5-5 with TRBJ1-1; tentative D call: TRBD1 (5 bases). The CDR3 has 15 residues. Germline V gene sequence: CDR1 SGHKS, CDR2 YYEKEE (reference sequence). Trimming removed 0 bases at V and 1 base at J, with 10 bases between. The CDR3 loop is CASSLGRQGNTEAFF. The CDR3 nucleotides read TGTGCCAGCAGCTTGGGGCGTCAGGGGAACACTGAAGCTTTCTTT. Looking up the rest from reference TRBV5-5 and TRBJ1-1 gives the full variable domain: DAGVTQSPTHLIKTRGQQVTLRCSPISGHKSVSWYQQVLGQGPQFIFQYYEKEERGRGNFPDRFSARQFPNYSSELNVNALLLGDSALYLCASSLGRQGNTEAFFGQGTRLTVV.

The CDR3 is CASSFGPLNTEAFF. CDR3 nucleotide sequence: TGTGCCAGCAGTTTTGGACCATTGAACACTGAAGCTTTCTTT. V and J are TRBV27 and TRBJ1-1; D remains unclear. Germline lookup yields CDR1 MNHEY and CDR2 SMNVEV (reference sequence). Trimming removed 3 bases from V and 0 bases from J, with 8 bases in between. This CDR3 is built from 14 residues.

The genes are TRBV28 and TRBJ1-2; possible D gene TRBD1, 6 bases. Per germline, CDR1 MDHEN and CDR2 SYDVKM. Between the trimmed V and J ends, which lost 5 bases and 2 bases, there was a span of 9 bases. This CDR3 is 13 amino acids long. The DNA of the CDR3 is TGTGCCAGCAGTCTTACAGGGAACTATGGCTACACCTTC. This gives the protein CASSLTGNYGYTF.

V gene TRBV5-1 combines with J gene TRBJ2-3; 7 bases are a match to TRBD1. The ends lost 2 bases at V and 4 bases at J; junction bases unmatched: 4. CDR1 is SGHRS and CDR2 is YFSETQ in the germline V gene. CDR3 size: 14 residues. The CDR3: CASSLTQGSDTQYF. The CDR3 bases are TGCGCCAGCAGCTTAACACAGGGGTCAGATACGCAGTATTTT.

The gene calls are TRBV4-1 and TRBJ2-3; TRBD1 might be the D (5 bases). Trimming cost V 5 bases and J 0 bases, with 21 bases left between them. CDR3 size: 18 residues. In germline, CDR1 is MGHRA, CDR2 YSYEKL. CDR3 region: CASSGRMTVGPSTDTQYF. CDR3 bases: TGCGCCAGCAGCGGTAGGATGACAGTGGGGCCCAGCACAGATACGCAGTATTTT.

The chain has TRBV5-1 and TRBJ1-1; D perhaps matches TRBD1 (5 bases). Trimming shortened V by 8 bases and J by 4 bases, and 18 bases separated the two germline ends. Germline V CDR1 and CDR2: SGHRS, YFSETQ. The CDR3 is 14 amino acids. CDR3: CAREEGREGTEAFF. Here the CDR3 DNA reads TGCGCCAGGGAAGAGGGCAGGGAGGGCACTGAAGCTTTCTTT.

This clone appeared once. The chain carries TRBV6-4 and TRBJ1-2, with a possible D match to TRBD1 (6 bases). There are 13 residues in the CDR3. V was pared by 5 bases and J by 5 bases, with 12 bases between. CDR1 and CDR2 (germline): MRHNA, SNTAGT. CDR3 region: CASSPGVKYGYTF. In DNA form, the CDR3 reads TGTGCCAGCAGTCCAGGGGTCAAGTATGGCTACACCTTC.